The rows below give T cell receptor beta chains drawn from one sample of a study of T cell changes during pregnancy in multiple sclerosis. Clones were read by immunoSEQ multiplex PCR, and TCRdb kept only the in-frame ones, dropping some. The sample has tens of thousands of clones, over 90% seen once. The source material was CD8+ T cells from peripheral blood mononuclear cells, sampled in the third trimester of pregnancy. Source of these receptors: a female donor with multiple sclerosis, enrolled in a pregnancy study. Both conserved end residues are part of each CDR3. The D gene is left open where the match is weak. Some rows mark clone size as missing; the rest say once, few, many or name a class of expanded clone.

TRBD2 | TRBJ2-3 | NA | TRBV29-1 | CSVASGGALNGDTQYF | TGCAGCGTTGCCAGCGGGGGGGCCTTAAATGGAGATACGCAGTATTTT
NA | TRBJ1-1 | once | TRBV19 | CASSLDMNTEAFF | TGTGCCAGTAGTCTCGACATGAACACTGAAGCTTTCTTT
TRBD1 | TRBJ2-7 | NA | TRBV11-2 | CASSSGTEVYEQYF | TGTGCCAGCAGTTCCGGGACAGAGGTCTACGAGCAGTACTTC
NA | TRBJ1-6 | NA | TRBV7-3 | CASSLQGKGDSPLHF | TGTGCCAGCAGCTTACAGGGGAAAGGAGATTCACCCCTCCACTTT
TRBD2 | TRBJ2-3 | NA | TRBV6-4 | CASSGVPGGSTDTQYF | TGTGCCAGCAGTGGCGTACCGGGGGGTAGCACAGATACGCAGTATTTT
TRBD2 | TRBJ2-7 | once | TRBV28 | CASSLVAGGDEQYF | TGTGCCAGCAGTTTAGTGGCGGGAGGAGACGAGCAGTACTTC
NA | TRBJ2-7 | NA | TRBV30 | CAWTGPSFYEQYF | TGTGCCTGGACAGGTCCATCATTCTACGAGCAGTACTTC
NA | TRBJ1-1 | once | TRBV7-8 | CASSLEPGTEAFF | TGTGCCAGCAGCTTAGAGCCCGGGACTGAAGCTTTCTTT
NA | TRBJ2-7 | NA | TRBV11-3 | CASSLGGFGFYEQYF | TGTGCCAGCAGCTTGGGCGGGTTTGGCTTTTACGAGCAGTACTTC
TRBD1 | TRBJ2-7 | NA | TRBV27 | CASSLGQSYEQYF | TGTGCCAGCAGTTTGGGACAGAGCTACGAGCAGTACTTC
NA | TRBJ2-3 | NA | TRBV9 | CASSVVEGGHGDTQYF | TGTGCCAGCAGCGTAGTTGAGGGGGGGCATGGAGATACGCAGTATTTT
TRBD2 | TRBJ2-7 | NA | TRBV14 | CASSQGLAGGTYEQYF | TGTGCCAGCAGCCAGGGACTAGCGGGAGGGACCTACGAGCAGTACTTC
TRBD2 | TRBJ2-7 | NA | TRBV27 | CASSSKEGGLAGVSYEQYF | TGTGCCAGCAGCTCCAAAGAAGGGGGACTAGCGGGAGTCTCCTACGAGCAGTACTTC
TRBD2 | TRBJ2-1 | NA | TRBV27 | CASTTGRGFPNEQFF | TGTGCCAGCACCACCGGGAGGGGTTTTCCCAATGAGCAGTTCTTC
TRBD2 | TRBJ2-7 | NA | TRBV5-4 | CASTPGREGNEQYF | TGTGCCAGCACCCCCGGGCGGGAGGGCAACGAGCAGTACTTC
NA | TRBJ2-2 | NA | TRBV19 | CASIRDNTGELFF | TGTGCCAGTATCCGGGATAACACCGGGGAGCTGTTTTTT
NA | TRBJ2-7 | NA | TRBV27 | CASSLTTNYEQYF | TGTGCCAGCAGTTTGACGACAAACTACGAGCAGTACTTC
NA | TRBJ2-7 | once | TRBV20-1 | CSAFRYEQYF | TGCAGTGCCTTCAGGTACGAGCAGTACTTC
NA | TRBJ1-5 | once | TRBV7-4 | CASSGGGQSVYSNQPQHF | TGTGCCAGCAGCGGGGGGGGGCAGTCCGTATATAGCAATCAGCCCCAGCATTTT
NA | TRBJ2-1 | NA | TRBV27 | CASSGRGVSEQFF | TGTGCCAGCAGCGGCAGGGGCGTGAGTGAGCAGTTCTTC
TRBD2 | TRBJ2-7 | NA | TRBV13 | CASSLGREGGYEQYF | TGTGCCAGCAGCTTAGGCAGGGAGGGCGGGTACGAGCAGTACTTC
TRBD1 | TRBJ2-3 | NA | TRBV27 | CASRIGTGAVSSTDTQYF | TGTGCCAGCAGGATCGGGACAGGGGCCGTCTCTAGCACAGATACGCAGTATTTT
TRBD1 | TRBJ2-1 | NA | TRBV2 | CASSAGTGDYNEQFF | TGTGCCAGCAGCGCCGGGACAGGTGACTACAATGAGCAGTTCTTC
NA | TRBJ1-3 | NA | TRBV7-9 | CASSTQGTGNTIYF | TGTGCCAGCAGCACACAGGGTACTGGAAACACCATATATTTT
NA | TRBJ2-7 | NA | TRBV5-4 | CASSSDTFYEQYF | TGTGCCAGCAGTTCGGACACTTTCTACGAGCAGTACTTC
TRBD2 | TRBJ2-3 | NA | TRBV11-1 | CASSLFGSGRTDTQYF | TGTGCCAGCAGCTTATTTGGGAGCGGGAGAACAGATACGCAGTATTTT
TRBD1 | TRBJ2-7 | NA | TRBV4-3 | CASSQSQDRGPYEQYF | TGCGCCAGCAGCCAATCCCAGGACAGGGGGCCCTACGAGCAGTACTTC
NA | TRBJ1-1 | NA | TRBV7-3 | CASSLFGAGDMNTEAFF | TGTGCCAGCAGCTTATTTGGTGCGGGGGACATGAACACTGAAGCTTTCTTT
TRBD2 | TRBJ2-1 | NA | TRBV19 | CASSNGRSGDEQFF | TGTGCCAGTAGTAACGGGAGGAGCGGGGATGAGCAGTTCTTC
TRBD2 | TRBJ2-1 | NA | TRBV7-9 | CASMPSSGDPQFF | TGTGCCAGCATGCCGTCTAGCGGGGACCCCCAGTTCTTC
TRBD1 | TRBJ1-2 | NA | TRBV28 | CASSSDRNFNYGYTF | TGTGCCAGCAGCTCGGACAGGAATTTTAACTATGGCTACACCTTC
NA | TRBJ2-7 | NA | TRBV5-5 | CASSLGRQDYEQYF | TGTGCCAGCAGCTTGGGGCGACAGGACTACGAGCAGTACTTC
NA | TRBJ2-1 | NA | TRBV5-5 | CASSLGGSYNEQFF | TGTGCCAGCAGCTTGGGAGGCTCCTACAATGAGCAGTTCTTC
TRBD2 | TRBJ2-1 | many | TRBV30 | CAWQSTGLAEREQFF | TGTGCCTGGCAAAGCACGGGACTAGCGGAACGAGAGCAGTTCTTC
TRBD2 | TRBJ2-1 | NA | TRBV4-1 | CASSQVSSGSFYEQFF | TGCGCCAGCAGCCAAGTGTCTAGCGGGAGCTTCTATGAGCAGTTCTTC
NA | TRBJ1-3 | NA | TRBV7-8 | CASSSGEGFGSGNTIYF | TGTGCCAGCAGCTCAGGGGAGGGATTTGGCTCTGGAAACACCATATATTTT
NA | TRBJ2-2 | medium-sized | TRBV27 | CASSSPDSENTGELFF | TGTGCCAGCAGTTCCCCCGACAGCGAGAACACCGGGGAGCTGTTTTTT
TRBD1 | TRBJ1-1 | NA | TRBV9 | CASSLGQLTEAFF | TGTGCCAGCAGCTTGGGACAGCTCACTGAAGCTTTCTTT
NA | TRBJ2-2 | NA | TRBV28 | CASSLGGRDTGELFF | TGTGCCAGCAGTTTAGGCGGTCGGGACACCGGGGAGCTGTTTTTT
TRBD1 | TRBJ2-7 | NA | TRBV4-3 | CASSPGQGIMYEQYF | TGCGCCAGCAGCCCCGGACAGGGGATCATGTACGAGCAGTACTTC
NA | TRBJ2-7 | few | TRBV4-2 | CASSQDPGERSYEQYF | TGTGCCAGCAGCCAAGATCCGGGGGAGCGCTCCTACGAGCAGTACTTC
NA | TRBJ2-1 | NA | TRBV6-5 | CASSLSLGMANEQFF | TGTGCCAGCAGTTTATCCCTCGGGATGGCGAATGAGCAGTTCTTC